This TCR beta chain derives from a study of T cell repertoires in cytomegalovirus infection. Across the whole study: CMV epitopes in the study were HLA-C-restricted (recently identified) and HLA-B-restricted (well studied). Indicated by public TCR beta signatures were CMV infection and matching HLA type.

This clonotype was observed a handful of times. The antigen is not known. Study-level points and caveats: HLA-C-restricted TCR beta clonotypes specific for CMV led the ex vivo response.

MiXCR, applied by TCRdb to the reads, yields one record per CDR3 protein. The data contain a few hundred thousand distinct CDR3 sequences, roughly 28% of them singletons. This material consisted of cultured PBMCs, taken from culture after CMV antigen stimulation. This receptor was obtained from a human donor in good health (CMV status not recorded). Some clones in this sample may be carry-over from other donors' samples.

The CDR3 sequence is CASGLVDRGTDTQYF. In DNA, the CDR3 is TGTGCTAGTGGTTTGGTAGACAGGGGAACAGATACGCAGTATTTT. This rearrangement joins TRBV12-5 to TRBJ2-3; 8 bases agree with TRBD1. The CDR3 consists of 15 residues. V dropped 0 bases and J dropped 3; count of bases not matched to a gene: 2. Germline CDR1 LGHNT, CDR2 FRNRAP.